A single sample gave rise to the 8 T cell receptor beta chains below, sequenced in a study of neoadjuvant anti-PD-1 for oral cavity cancer. Sequenced by immunoSEQ multiplex PCR; TCRdb stores in-frame clones only, minus some. The sample consists of about 81,000 clones, roughly four fifths of them appearing once. The sequences come from PBMCs, collected before nivolumab (anti-PD-1) treatment. The receptors here all came from a person between 35 and 79 years old with oral cavity squamous cell carcinoma.

CDR3 bases: TGTGCCAGCAGCCAACGCACAGTCCGCTCTGGAAACACCATATATTTT. It encodes CASSQRTVRSGNTIYF. The chain couples TRBV14 to TRBJ1-3; D gene unclear. Germline V CDR1 and CDR2: SGHDN, FVKESK. Trimming took 2 bases from V and 0 from J, leaving 11 bases between them. CDR3 size: 16 residues.

The CDR3 here is CATSRREIGTDTQYF. The CDR3 nucleotides read TGTGCCACCAGCAGGCGGGAGATTGGCACAGATACGCAGTATTTT. The chain has TRBV15 and TRBJ2-3, with TRBD2 identical over 7 bases. Unmatched junction bases numbered 4, after V lost 3 bases and J lost 1 base. CDR3 size: 15 residues. The V gene's germline CDR1 is LNHNV and CDR2 YYDKDF (reference sequence).

The genes are TRBV5-8 and TRBJ1-4; perhaps TRBD1 as D (5 bases). V lost 3 bases and J 5 bases, leaving 17 bases between the germline ends. Germline V lookup: CDR1 SGHTS, CDR2 YDEGEE. The CDR3 has 16 residues. The CDR3 coding sequence is TGTGCCAGCAGCTCAGGGCCGGGGACGGTAAATGAAAAACTGTTTTTT. Residues: CASSSGPGTVNEKLFF.

The gene calls are TRBV5-1 and TRBJ2-7, with D maybe TRBD1 (5 bases). The CDR3 length is 13 residues. Germline assignment: CDR1 SGHRS and CDR2 YFSETQ. V lost 7 bases and J 4 bases, leaving 15 bases between the germline ends. CDR3 nucleotides: TGCGCCAGCTGTTTGGACCAGGGATACGAGCAGTACTTC. It is translated as CASCLDQGYEQYF.

The V call is TRBV6-6, the J call TRBJ1-5, with 8 bases aligning to TRBD1. This CDR3 has 15 amino acids. Germline-derived CDR1 and CDR2 are MNHNY and SVGAGI (reference sequence). V was pared by 6 bases and J by 5 bases, with 9 bases of the junction left unmatched. The DNA of the CDR3 is TGTGCCAGCAGACCCGGACAGGGTCGTTATCAGCCCCAGCATTTT. It yields the protein CASRPGQGRYQPQHF.

The chain is built from TRBV6-5 and TRBJ2-1; TRBD1 is a possible D gene (7 bases). Trimming removed 4 bases at V and 6 bases at J, with 16 bases between. Germline V gives CDR1 MNHEY, CDR2 SVGAGI. This CDR3 contains 15 residues. The CDR3 DNA sequence: TGTGCCAGCAGTTTGGCCAGGGGGGCCGTCAATGAGCAGTTCTTC. Translated, it gives CASSLARGAVNEQFF.

The genes are TRBV6-5 and TRBJ1-4, with D possibly matching TRBD1 (5 bases). There are 13 residues in the CDR3. V gave up 6 bases and J gave up 8 bases, with 13 bases separating them. The V gene's germline CDR1 is MNHEY and CDR2 SVGAGI. The CDR3 region has the DNA TGTGCCAGCAGGGGGGGGAGTGGCGAAAAACTGTTTTTT. This encodes CASRGGSGEKLFF.

The sample holds one count of this clone. The J gene is TRBJ1-1, the V gene TRBV6-1; no reliable D call. Trimming removed 2 bases at V and 8 bases at J, with 9 bases between. Germline V gives CDR1 MNHNS, CDR2 SASEGT. CDR3 length: 12 residues. The CDR3 loop reads CASSEPRPEAFF. The CDR3 coding sequence is TGTGCCAGCAGTGAACCTAGGCCAGAAGCTTTCTTT.